The rows below give T cell receptor beta chains drawn from one sample of a study of cytomegalovirus exposure and HLA in healthy donors. Here immunoSEQ multiplex PCR was the method, and the copy in TCRdb shows in-frame clones only, minus some. The table lists 150,000 to 200,000 clones, roughly 80% of them singletons, with around 3.2% in the top ten. Specimen: PBMCs. The receptors were sampled from a female donor in good health and CMV-seronegative. Both conserved end residues are part of each CDR3. Fields, in order: D gene, J gene, V gene, clone size, CDR3 length, CDR3 DNA, CDR3 protein. The D gene is left open where the match is weak. The size field is filled for only some rows; it gives once, few, many or a size class.

D: .; J: TRBJ1-6; V: TRBV28; size: .; length: 15; DNA: TGTGCCAGCAGTGCTAAGACAGGCCGTAATTCACCCCTCCACTTT; CDR3: CASSAKTGRNSPLHF
D: .; J: TRBJ1-6; V: TRBV5-4; size: .; length: 14; DNA: TGTGCCAGCAGCCCTGGGGGGATGGGATCACCCCTCCACTTT; CDR3: CASSPGGMGSPLHF
D: TRBD1; J: TRBJ1-2; V: TRBV5-1; size: .; length: 15; DNA: TGCGCCAGCAGCTTGGTGGCAGGGGGAAACTATGGCTACACCTTC; CDR3: CASSLVAGGNYGYTF
D: .; J: TRBJ1-5; V: TRBV18; size: .; length: 15; DNA: TGTGCCAGCTCACCATGGGCAGCCGACAATCAGCCCCAGCATTTT; CDR3: CASSPWAADNQPQHF
D: TRBD2; J: TRBJ2-1; V: TRBV18; size: once; length: 16; DNA: TGTGCCAGCTCACCTATACTAGCGGAGAACAAGGGTGAGCAGTTCTTC; CDR3: CASSPILAENKGEQFF
D: .; J: TRBJ1-2; V: TRBV7-2; size: few; length: 14; DNA: TGTGCCAGCAGCTTATCAGGGGTGGGATATGGCTACACCTTC; CDR3: CASSLSGVGYGYTF
D: .; J: TRBJ2-3; V: TRBV7-2; size: .; length: 13; DNA: TGTGCCTCCAAAGGGGGGGGGCCAGATACGCAGTATTTT; CDR3: CASKGGGPDTQYF
D: TRBD1; J: TRBJ2-2; V: TRBV12-5; size: .; length: 15; DNA: TGTGCTAGTGGTAAACAGGGGGCGGGCACCGGGGAGCTGTTTTTT; CDR3: CASGKQGAGTGELFF
D: TRBD1; J: TRBJ2-7; V: TRBV14; size: .; length: 17; DNA: TGTGCCAGCAGCCAAGCGTACAGGGGGGCCGGTATCGACGAGCAGTACTTC; CDR3: CASSQAYRGAGIDEQYF
D: .; J: TRBJ1-1; V: TRBV7-3; size: .; length: 15; DNA: TGTGCCAGCAGCTTAAACAAGACTCCGGGCACTGAAGCTTTCTTT; CDR3: CASSLNKTPGTEAFF
D: TRBD2; J: TRBJ2-3; V: TRBV7-7; size: .; length: 15; DNA: TGTGCCAGCAGCTTAGCGGGAGGGGAAGGAGATACGCAGTATTTT; CDR3: CASSLAGGEGDTQYF
D: TRBD1; J: TRBJ2-6; V: TRBV5-4; size: .; length: 17; DNA: TGTGCCAGCAGCTCGTACAGGGGCGCTTCCGGGGCCAACGTCCTGACTTTC; CDR3: CASSSYRGASGANVLTF
D: TRBD1; J: TRBJ2-5; V: TRBV7-6; size: .; length: 14; DNA: TGTGCCAGCAGCTTCACAGGGGGAGTGGAGACCCAGTACTTC; CDR3: CASSFTGGVETQYF
D: .; J: TRBJ2-1; V: TRBV4-2; size: .; length: 14; DNA: TGTGCCAGCAGCCACACTGACAGGAGTAATGAGCAGTTCTTC; CDR3: CASSHTDRSNEQFF
D: .; J: TRBJ1-2; V: TRBV7-3; size: .; length: 13; DNA: TGTGCCAGCAGCTTACAGACAGGTTATGGCTACACCTTC; CDR3: CASSLQTGYGYTF
D: .; J: TRBJ2-2; V: TRBV4-3; size: .; length: 14; DNA: TGCGCCAGCAGCCAAGATCGGGGCACCGGGGAGCTGTTTTTT; CDR3: CASSQDRGTGELFF